In this sample, the clone carrying this T cell receptor (delta chain) turned up many times. Its cognate antigen is unknown. The amino acid sequence in TCRdb belongs to a much larger clone and departs from this DNA's translation at residue 9, likely a sequencing read error; the sequence shown is translated from the DNA. TCRdb repeated clone calling on the multiplex PCR reads with CATT. The top ten hold approximately 10% of the sample, which has roughly 86,000 delta-chain clones, approximately 1.5% seen once. This record belongs to a study of γδ T cells in repeated Plasmodium falciparum infection. Study-level information: Malian children with intense seasonal malaria exposure were compared with matched Australian children. Malian repertoires were sampled cross-sectionally without transmission and longitudinally through febrile malaria. Each infection was followed by sampling at 21 days, plus baseline and some pre-infection draws. Overall study results and limits: Vdelta2-negative gammadelta repertoires appeared less diverse and less shared in Malian than Australian children.

CDR3 length: 14 amino acids. Trimming shortened V by 1 base and J by 8 bases, and 14 bases separated the two germline ends. Germline CDR1 and CDR2: TSWWSYY and QGS. Bulk repertoires came from Vgamma9/Vdelta2+ or Vdelta2-negative gammadelta T cells flow-sorted from PBMC. The sequenced sample consisted of gamma-delta T cells from blood. The V call is TRDV1, the J call TRDJ1, with unresolved D. TCRdb carries no J gene annotation; the J gene was assigned here by matching the DNA with germline. The sequence derives from a pool of human donors (malaria-infected and uninfected, not separated). For the CDR3, the DNA is TGTGCTCTTGGGGAACCGGATCCTGTGCTGAAACTCATCTTT. It yields the protein CALGEPDPVLKLIF.